This T cell receptor (beta chain) comes out of a study of blood T cell repertoires in COVID-19. The overall study: Spain, Italy and the United States supplied samples that represented acute and convalescent COVID-19. Nucleic acid was either cDNA or gDNA, and it came from T cells, B-cell-depleted T cells, or PBMCs.

Original methodology: Estimates of nucleated cell counts were drawn from the amplification of reference gene primers. Repertoires were generated with immunoSEQ multiplex PCR, while TCRdb's copy carries only in-frame clones and drops some. V and J calls and clone size are given by that table; D and trimming were obtained from the DNA. Of some 670,000 clones listed, approximately 90% are singletons. The junction had 5 bases not matched to a gene; V was cut back by 4 bases and J by 9 bases. Germline V gene sequence: CDR1 SGHTA, CDR2 FQGTGA. The CDR3 contains 13 residues. The clonotype comes from a woman in her late teens or twenties with acute or convalescent COVID-19. The sequencing input was peripheral blood. The rearrangement joins TRBV7-3 to TRBJ1-1; 10 bases map to TRBD1. The CDR3 nucleotides are TGTGCCAGCAGCTCCGGGACAGGGGCGAAAGCTTTCTTT. This gives the protein CASSSGTGAKAFF. Filled out from reference TRBV7-3 and TRBJ1-1, the complete variable domain reads GAGVSQTPSNKVTEKGKYVELRCDPISGHTALYWYRQSLGQGPEFLIYFQGTGAADDSGLPNDRFFAVRPEGSVSTLKIQRTERGDSAVYLCASSSGTGAKAFFGQGTRLTVV.